These 16 T cell receptor beta chains were all obtained from the same sample, sequenced in a study of CD8 T cells in Susac syndrome. When the RNA was reverse transcribed, random hexamers were used with an input of about 0.5 to 1 ug. TCRdb passed the immunoSEQ multiplex PCR reads through MiXCR, listing each CDR3 protein once. The table has 110,000 to 150,000 distinct CDR3 sequences, almost 96% seen once. The sequenced material came from CD4+ T cells from PBMCs. The receptor source for this set is a human donor with Susac syndrome.

The chain has TRBV11-3 and TRBJ2-1; D not certain. The V and J ends lost 0 bases and 9 bases respectively, with 9 bases between them. Germline V gene lookup returns CDR1 SGHNT and CDR2 YENEEA. There are 13 residues in the CDR3. The CDR3 reads CASSLDGVREQFF. The CDR3 DNA sequence: TGTGCCAGCAGCTTAGACGGTGTTCGTGAGCAGTTCTTC.

The chain joins TRBV3-1 to TRBJ1-1; D unresolved. Germline loops: CDR1 LGHDT, CDR2 YNNKEL (reference sequence). This CDR3 region has 13 residues. With 4 bases removed from V and 6 bases from J, the gap between germline ends came to 12 bases. The CDR3 reads CASSPLRTSEAFF. The CDR3 DNA follows: TGTGCCAGCAGCCCGCTCAGGACCTCTGAAGCTTTCTTT.

This chain joins TRBV29-1 and TRBJ2-1; D perhaps matches TRBD2 (5 bases). Germline V gene sequence: CDR1 SQVTM, CDR2 ANQGSEA. The V gene lost 4 bases and the J gene lost 4 bases, with 11 bases spanning the gap. There are 13 residues in the CDR3. The CDR3, as DNA: TGCAGCGTTGGGAAGAGGAGGTACAATGAGCAGTTCTTC. This codes for CSVGKRRYNEQFF.

A single count supports this clonotype. This chain connects TRBV27 to TRBJ2-3; a possible D gene is TRBD2 (6 bases). Trimming left V 5 bases short and J 6 bases short, with 27 bases between. The CDR3 sequence is 18 residues long. Germline V gene sequence: CDR1 MNHEY, CDR2 SMNVEV (reference sequence). The CDR3 spells CASSPWAGGGAWADTQYF. The CDR3 DNA reads as TGTGCCAGCAGTCCATGGGCCGGAGGAGGGGCGTGGGCGGATACGCAGTATTTT.

This chain joins TRBV28 and TRBJ1-1, with a weak D call TRBD1 (5 bases). The CDR3 is 13 residues long. Germline loops: CDR1 MDHEN, CDR2 SYDVKM. Trimming removed 8 bases at V and 6 bases at J, with 16 bases between. The CDR3 coding sequence is TGTGCCAGCCGAAGGGGCTCACTGGCTGAAGCTTTCTTT. Amino acid sequence: CASRRGSLAEAFF.

The V gene is TRBV25-1, the J gene TRBJ2-7; 7 bases match TRBD2. This CDR3 region has 17 residues. The V gene end was trimmed by 4 bases and the J gene end by 7 bases; junction bases not matched to a gene: 19. Looked up from germline, CDR1 is MGHDK and CDR2 is SYGVNS. CDR3: CASSAQAASGTFREQYF. The CDR3 nucleotides read TGTGCCAGCAGTGCTCAGGCGGCTAGCGGAACTTTTCGGGAGCAGTACTTC.

J is TRBJ1-1 and V is TRBV20-1; 7 bases agree with TRBD1. Trimming at V came to 5 bases and at J to 1 base, leaving 4 bases not matched to a gene. CDR3 length: 13 amino acids. From germline, CDR1 is DFQATT and CDR2 SNEGSKA (reference sequence). In DNA form, the CDR3 reads TGCAGTGCTCCACGGACAGGGAACACTGAAGCTTTCTTT. This translates into CSAPRTGNTEAFF.

This clonotype has only one observation. The rearrangement uses TRBV27 and TRBJ1-1; D remains ambiguous. Germline CDR1 is MNHEY and CDR2 is SMNVEV (reference sequence). Trimming removed 8 bases from V and 4 bases from J, with 17 bases in between. This CDR3 comprises 14 residues. The CDR3 is CASSRRVKGTEAFF. CDR3 sequence (DNA): TGTGCCAGCTCCCGGCGAGTGAAGGGCACTGAAGCTTTCTTT.

V is TRBV20-1 and J is TRBJ2-5, with TRBD2 matching over 13 bases. The germline CDR1 and CDR2 sequences are DFQATT and SNEGSKA (reference sequence). The V gene end was trimmed by 6 bases and the J gene end by 7 bases; junction bases not matched to a gene: 8. The CDR3 length is 14 residues. This CDR3 is CSAHTSGRAATQYF. CDR3 coding DNA: TGCAGTGCCCACACTAGCGGGAGGGCGGCGACCCAGTACTTC.

The sample holds a few counts of this clonotype. The chain has TRBV14 and TRBJ2-7, with no clear D. V was pared by 5 bases and J by 12 bases, with 20 bases between. This CDR3 has 13 amino acids. Germline CDR1 is SGHDN and CDR2 is FVKESK. CDR3 nucleotide sequence: TGTGCCAGCAGCGGCGGCCCGCACTTAACAAGGTACTTC. It is translated as CASSGGPHLTRYF.

The chain has TRBV12-3 or TRBV12-4 and TRBJ2-5, with D perhaps TRBD1 (7 bases). The CDR3 sequence is 15 residues long. Trimming stripped 8 bases from V and 1 base from J, with 17 bases between. The CDR3 DNA is TGTGCCAGCGCGGGACAGAGCATGACCCAAGAGACCCAGTACTTC. Encoded protein: CASAGQSMTQETQYF.

V is TRBV5-6 and J is TRBJ2-5; 7 nucleotides align to TRBD1. The CDR3 runs 15 residues. Germline CDR1 SGHDT, CDR2 YYEEEE. With 1 base clipped from V and 0 bases from J, the junction kept 3 bases outside the gene matches. CDR3 amino acids: CASSLLTGNQETQYF. CDR3 nucleotides: TGTGCCAGCAGCTTGCTGACAGGGAACCAAGAGACCCAGTACTTC.

The chain has TRBV19 and TRBJ2-7; a possible D gene is TRBD2 (5 bases). Germline CDR1 LNHDA, CDR2 SQIVND (reference sequence). V was clipped by 6 bases and J by 7 bases, with 16 bases between them. The CDR3 runs to 13 residues. CDR3 amino acids: CASSDASLDEQYF. In DNA form, the CDR3 reads TGTGCCAGTAGCGACGCTAGCTTAGATGAGCAGTACTTC.

The genes are TRBV6-2 or TRBV6-3 and TRBJ2-4; D ambiguous. Trimming pared 6 bases from V and 0 bases from J, leaving 9 bases between. The CDR3 length is 14 residues. CDR1 and CDR2 (germline): MNHEY, SVGEGT. CDR3 sequence (DNA): TGTGCCAGCAGGTCTCCTCTAGCCAAAAACATTCAGTACTTC. This encodes CASRSPLAKNIQYF.

This clonotype was seen just once. This sequence joins TRBV11-2 and TRBJ2-3, with TRBD1 matching over 7 bases. V lost 0 bases, J lost 10 bases, and 7 bases stayed unmatched. The V gene's germline CDR1 is SGHAT and CDR2 FQNNGV. This CDR3 spans 14 amino acids. CDR3 region: CASSLEQSGTAQYF. The CDR3 bases are TGTGCCAGCAGCTTAGAGCAGTCCGGGACAGCGCAGTATTTT.

The rearrangement links TRBV20-1 to TRBJ2-7, with TRBD2 matching 13 bases. The J segment lost 1 base and the V segment lost 3 bases, leaving 6 bases of the junction unmatched. Germline lookup yields CDR1 DFQATT and CDR2 SNEGSKA (reference sequence). CDR3 length: 16 residues. The CDR3 DNA reads TGCAGTGCTAGGGCCGGGACTAGCGGGGATTCCTACGAGCAGTACTTC. It specifies CSARAGTSGDSYEQYF.